This entry features one TCR beta chain sequence. As yet, its antigen is unknown. A mixed TRB-A/B primer pool amplified rearranged TRB by multiplex touch-down PCR. TCRdb itself ran the multiplex PCR reads through MiXCR, one entry per CDR3 protein. This table holds more than 9,000 distinct CDR3 sequences, more than 30% found once. This sample was included in a study of T cell repertoires in aging, cancer and after chemotherapy. For the study at large: Healthy donor repertoires were recorded over several months to years and showed clear clonal overlap. Around 8.8 million TCR reads made up the full dataset.

Germline V CDR1 and CDR2: SQVTM, ANQGSEA. V lost 6 bases and J lost 16, with 16 bases in between. This CDR3 has 11 residues. Study-wide points: In healthy donors, age-related TCR diversity loss mainly reflected lost richness.

The template was genomic DNA from peripheral blood, not RNA. The specimen sequenced was blood. J is TRBJ1-6 and V is TRBV29-1, with TRBD1 as a possible D gene (5 bases). This clonotype was sampled from a human donor in good health. CDR3 coding DNA: TGCAGCGTGGACGTGAACGGACAACTCCACTTT. The encoded protein is CSVDVNGQLHF.